Below are 5 T cell receptor beta chains sequenced from a single sample in a study of response to subunit inactivated influenza vaccine. TCRdb recomputed calls from the RT-PCR reads with MiXCR, one row per CDR3 protein. Found here are roughly 520,000 distinct CDR3 sequences, 25% of them singletons; the top ten hold 1.5% to 2%. The sample here was CD4+ T cells sorted from PBMCs, taken 4 to 6 days after vaccination. The receptor source for this set is a man aged 45 to 65 who received an inactivated influenza vaccine.

This clonotype was counted only a few times. The chain employs TRBV7-2 and TRBJ2-1; the D gene is possibly TRBD1 (6 bases). V shed 6 bases and J shed 4 bases, with 13 bases lying between them. The CDR3 contains 14 residues. CDR1 and CDR2 from the germline V gene are SGHTA and FQGNSA. CDR3 in DNA: TGTGCCAGCAGACGTTACAGGGAGTACAATGAGCAGTTCTTC. Its protein is CASRRYREYNEQFF.

This clonotype has ten or more counts. V usage is TRBV12-3 or TRBV12-4 and J usage is TRBJ2-3; 7 bases map to TRBD1. V trimming: 6 bases; J trimming: 4 bases; junction bases outside the gene matches: 16. This CDR3 contains 17 residues. CDR3 amino acids: CASRARRTGQGADTQYF. CDR3 nucleotide sequence: TGTGCCAGCAGGGCCAGAAGGACAGGTCAGGGAGCAGATACGCAGTATTTT.

V usage is TRBV28 and J usage is TRBJ1-1; no clear D. Germline V lookup: CDR1 MDHEN, CDR2 SYDVKM. The CDR3 runs to 15 residues. V was clipped by 6 bases and J by 1 base, with 15 bases between them. This CDR3 is CASRTKRDWNTEAFF. In DNA form, the CDR3 reads TGTGCCAGCAGGACCAAAAGGGATTGGAACACTGAAGCTTTCTTT.

There are a few counts of this clonotype. The chain joins TRBV27 to TRBJ2-1, with D perhaps TRBD2 (5 bases). The CDR3 has 15 residues. Trimming left V 5 bases short and J 5 bases short, with 16 bases between. Germline CDR1 MNHEY, CDR2 SMNVEV (reference sequence). This CDR3 reads CASSTLALGNNEQFF. In DNA, the CDR3 is TGTGCCAGCAGTACCCTCGCCCTCGGGAACAATGAGCAGTTCTTC.

The genes are TRBV3-1 and TRBJ2-7; D gene unclear. Germline lookup yields CDR1 LGHDT and CDR2 YNNKEL (reference sequence). CDR3 length: 14 amino acids. Between the trimmed V and J ends, which lost 0 bases and 5 bases, there was a span of 11 bases. The CDR3 sequence: CASSQEQYSHEQYF. The CDR3 region has the DNA TGTGCCAGCAGCCAAGAACAGTATTCCCACGAGCAGTACTTC.